The entry that follows covers one TCR beta chain sequence. The data derive from a study of T cell changes during pregnancy in multiple sclerosis. V was shortened by 3 bases and J by 4 bases, with 7 bases between the two germline ends. Germline assignment: CDR1 MNHEY and CDR2 SMNVEV (reference sequence). The CDR3 contains 13 residues. Libraries were prepared by immunoSEQ multiplex PCR; TCRdb keeps only in-frame clonotypes and omits some of them. The sample records 35,000 to 55,000 clones, 85% to 90% being singletons. This sample comprised CD8+ T cells from peripheral blood mononuclear cells, obtained after pregnancy. This receptor was identified in a female donor in good health, enrolled as a control in a pregnancy study. This chain uses TRBV27 with TRBJ2-1; no clear D gene. Here the CDR3 DNA reads TGTGCCAGCAGTTTCGACACTTACAATGAGCAGTTCTTC. This codes for CASSFDTYNEQFF.